These 22 T cell receptor beta chains were all obtained from the same sample, sequenced in a study of metastatic and nonmetastatic thyroid tumors. Nobody among the patients had been given any treatment before thyroid surgery. Using MiXCR, TCRdb reanalyzed the PCR reads. The sample shows about 60,000 clones, around 15% of them seen only once. Source material: blood. Source of these receptors: a male donor with papillary thyroid cancer or a benign thyroid nodule (not recorded which). Some clones in this sample may be carry-over from other donors' samples.

This clone was counted ten times or more. The V and J genes are TRBV25-1 and TRBJ2-5; 10 bases line up with TRBD1. Losses at the gene ends were 7 bases for V and 4 bases for J; bases not matched to a gene: 6. The CDR3 covers 14 residues. CDR1 and CDR2 (germline): MGHDK, SYGVNS. CDR3 coding DNA: TGTGCCAGCACACGGACAGGGGGGGGAGAGACCCAGTACTTC. This translates into CASTRTGGGETQYF.

In its sample, this clone was seen a few times. The chain uses TRBV10-1 and TRBJ2-2; D may be TRBD1 or TRBD2 (5 bases each). V lost 0 bases and J 5 bases, leaving 10 bases between the germline ends. This CDR3 is 15 amino acids long. Germline lookup yields CDR1 WNHNN and CDR2 SYGVQD (reference sequence). CDR3 sequence: CASSESVGVTGELFF. Written as DNA, the CDR3 is TGCGCCAGCAGTGAGTCGGTGGGGGTTACCGGGGAGCTGTTTTTT.

Concerning this clone itself: One junction end disagrees with the germline gene, perhaps due to a read error. The V call is TRBV24-1, the J call TRBJ2-3; TRBD1 is a possible D gene (6 bases). Germline assignment: CDR1 KGHDR and CDR2 SFDVKD. The CDR3 covers 15 residues. The CDR3 DNA reads TGTGCCACCAGTGACAGGACAGATATCACAGATACACAGTATTTT. It is translated as CATSDRTDITDTQYF.

This clone was counted at least ten times. The J gene is TRBJ1-2, the V gene TRBV19, with D possibly being TRBD1 (5 bases). With 6 bases removed from V and 4 bases from J, the gap between germline ends came to 12 bases. The CDR3 has 13 amino acids. Germline V lookup: CDR1 LNHDA, CDR2 SQIVND (reference sequence). CDR3 amino acids: CASSRGPSYGYTF. CDR3 in DNA: TGTGCCAGTAGCCGGGGACCATCCTATGGCTACACCTTC.

This clone was seen repeatedly, ten times or more. The chain has TRBV6-1 and TRBJ2-1; 9 positions match TRBD2. V lost 7 bases and J lost 7; bases outside the gene matches: 17. Per germline, CDR1 MNHNS and CDR2 SASEGT. The CDR3 is 17 residues long. The CDR3 bases are TGTGCCAGCATCGAGAGGGGCGGGGGGGCAGGGCGGAATGAGCAGTTCTTC. Amino acid sequence: CASIERGGGAGRNEQFF.

This clone has ten or more counts. Other DNA sequences of this sample code for an identical CDR3. The chain couples TRBV28 to TRBJ2-3; D tentatively fits TRBD1 or TRBD2 (6 bases each). Germline lookup yields CDR1 MDHEN and CDR2 SYDVKM. This CDR3 is built from 16 residues. V was pared by 4 bases and J by 2 bases, with 16 bases between. CDR3 residues: CASSYPRGQDTDTQYF. Here the CDR3 DNA reads TGTGCCAGCAGTTATCCCCGGGGGCAAGACACAGATACGCAGTATTTT.

This clone was seen many times. This rearrangement joins TRBV7-8 to TRBJ2-3; D tentatively reads TRBD1 or TRBD2 (5 bases each). V shed 8 bases and J shed 9 bases, with 18 bases lying between them. The CDR3 is 13 amino acids. The germline V gene encodes CDR1 SGHVS and CDR2 FQNEAQ. The DNA for the CDR3 is TGTGCCAGCCTGATCGGCCGGGGCACCACGCAGTATTTT. As protein: CASLIGRGTTQYF.

With regard to this clone: A clone one base away is much larger, so this may be a read error. The sample carries other DNA sequences with the same CDR3. The chain recombines TRBV5-6 with TRBJ2-7; no definite D call. V gave up 2 bases and J gave up 4 bases, with 10 bases separating them. Germline CDR1 SGHDT, CDR2 YYEEEE. The CDR3 totals 13 residues. This CDR3 reads CASSFGTSYEQYV. The DNA of the CDR3 is TGTGCCAGCAGCTTCGGTACCTCTTACGAGCAGTACGTC.

This clone was counted between two and nine times. At one end the junction does not follow the germline gene, possibly because of a read error. The V call is TRBV25-1, the J call TRBJ1-6; 9 positions agree with TRBD1. From germline, CDR1 is MGHDK and CDR2 SYGVNS. CDR3 length: 13 amino acids. The CDR3 DNA sequence: TGTCCCAGCAGTTACAGGGGGCGTTCACCCCTCCACTTT. As protein: CPSSYRGRSPLHF.

Only a few counts were recorded for this clone. The chain joins TRBV9 to TRBJ2-5; 11 nucleotides align to TRBD2. Losses at the gene ends were 3 bases for V and 3 bases for J; bases not matched to a gene: 13. Germline CDR1 is SGDLS and CDR2 is YYNGEE. This CDR3 is 18 amino acids long. In DNA form, the CDR3 reads TGTGCCAGCAGCGCCAGCGGTGGGCTAGCGGGAGGAGAAGAGACCCAGTACTTC. Translating it yields CASSASGGLAGGEETQYF. The variable domain in full, completed from reference TRBV9 and TRBJ2-5, reads DSGVTQTPKHLITATGQRVTLRCSPRSGDLSVYWYQQSLDQGLQFLIQYYNGEERAKGNILERFSAQQFPDLHSELNLSSLELGDSALYFCASSASGGLAGGEETQYFGPGTRLLVL.

This chain joins TRBV27 and TRBJ2-7, with TRBD1 as a possible D gene (5 bases). Between the trimmed V and J ends, which lost 5 bases and 4 bases, there was a span of 12 bases. The V gene's germline CDR1 is MNHEY and CDR2 SMNVEV (reference sequence). The CDR3 has 13 residues. CDR3 sequence: CASSLTAQYEQYF. DNA of the CDR3: TGTGCCAGCAGTCTGACAGCGCAATACGAGCAGTACTTC.

This clone was counted many times. The rearrangement uses TRBV20-1 and TRBJ2-7; D might be TRBD1 (5 bases). V was pared by 4 bases and J by 5 bases, with 9 bases between. In germline, CDR1 is DFQATT, CDR2 SNEGSKA (reference sequence). CDR3 length equals 11 residues. CDR3 protein: CSANQGHEQYV. CDR3 sequence (DNA): TGCAGTGCTAATCAGGGCCACGAGCAGTACGTC.

This clone was seen repeatedly, ten times or more. V gene TRBV6-4 combines with J gene TRBJ2-7, with D tentatively TRBD1 (5 bases). Trimming removed 7 bases from V and 6 bases from J, with 22 bases in between. The CDR3 contains 15 residues. Germline CDR1 MRHNA, CDR2 SNTAGT. Here the CDR3 DNA reads TGTGCCAGCAAGAATTCTGCAGGGAAAATCTGCGAGCAGTACGTC. Translation gives CASKNSAGKICEQYV.

In this sample, this clone turned up a few times. The chain joins TRBV6-5 to TRBJ2-2, with D possibly matching TRBD1 (5 bases). Trimming stripped 2 bases from V and 0 bases from J, with 7 bases between. Germline V gives CDR1 MNHEY, CDR2 SVGAGI. This CDR3 is 15 amino acids long. The CDR3 sequence is CASSYDRANTGELFF. As DNA, the CDR3 is TGTGCCAGCAGTTACGACAGAGCGAACACCGGGGAGCTGTTTTTT.

This clone occurred many times. The chain uses TRBV7-3 and TRBJ2-3; D gene uncertain. V was trimmed by 5 bases and J by 5 bases, leaving 14 bases between them. This CDR3 is 14 amino acids long. The germline CDR1 and CDR2 sequences are SGHTA and FQGTGA. The CDR3 protein is CASSPSRPGDTQYF. CDR3 coding DNA: TGTGCCAGCAGCCCCTCTAGGCCCGGAGATACGCAGTATTTT.

This clone was detected a few times. The chain joins TRBV5-6 to TRBJ2-1; 8 positions match TRBD2. This CDR3 comprises 15 residues. Germline lookup yields CDR1 SGHDT and CDR2 YYEEEE. J was trimmed by 4 bases and V by 2 bases; bases with no gene match: 5. The CDR3 region is CASSFSGTGYNEQFF. The CDR3, as DNA: TGTGCCAGCAGCTTTAGCGGGACTGGTTACAATGAGCAGTTCTTC. The full variable domain, its missing parts supplied by reference TRBV5-6 and TRBJ2-1, is DAGVTQSPTHLIKTRGQQVTLRCSPKSGHDTVSWYQQALGQGPQFIFQYYEEEERQRGNFPDRFSGHQFPNYSSELNVNALLLGDSALYLCASSFSGTGYNEQFFGPGTRLTVL.

This clone was seen at least ten times. The chain is built from TRBV2 and TRBJ2-7, with a tentative D call TRBD2 (5 bases). The CDR3 sequence is 12 residues long. Germline CDR1 reads SNHLY; CDR2 reads FYNNEI. Trimming took off 3 bases at V and 9 bases at J, with 12 bases between the two ends. The CDR3 region has the DNA TGTGCCAGCAGTGACCCGGACTCCTGGCAGTACTTC. Protein sequence: CASSDPDSWQYF.

This chain uses TRBV5-1 with TRBJ2-1; D gene uncertain. Germline V gene sequence: CDR1 SGHRS, CDR2 YFSETQ. The CDR3 sequence is 15 residues long. Trimming cost V 1 base and J 4 bases, with 12 bases left between them. The CDR3 DNA follows: TGCGCCAGCAGCTTGAGCGCTACCGCTTACAATGAGCAGTTCTTC. It is translated as CASSLSATAYNEQFF.

This clone has a handful of counts. This clone may be a read error of a much larger clone one base away. This chain links TRBV7-9 with TRBJ2-1, with TRBD2 as a possible D gene (7 bases). The CDR3 is 14 residues long. CDR1 is SEHNR and CDR2 is FQNEAQ in the germline V gene (reference sequence). Trimming stripped 5 bases from V and 6 bases from J, with 14 bases between. The CDR3 spells CASSTGTTGNEQFF. CDR3 DNA: TGTGCCAGCAGCACAGGGACTACCGGCAATGAGCAGTTCTTC.

Many counts were recorded for this clone. The chain joins TRBV20-1 to TRBJ1-5; tentative D call: TRBD1 (6 bases). The germline gives CDR1 DFQATT, CDR2 SNEGSKA (reference sequence). The length of the CDR3 is 11 residues. V lost 6 bases to trimming and J lost 7 bases, with 10 bases between them. CDR3 DNA sequence: TGCAGTGCACAGGGCCGACAGCCCCAGCATTTT. Its translation: CSAQGRQPQHF.

The chain employs TRBV7-9 and TRBJ2-7; possible D gene TRBD1, 6 bases. The CDR3 covers 14 residues. Germline CDR1 is SEHNR and CDR2 is FQNEAQ (reference sequence). V was shortened by 1 base and J by 13 bases, with 20 bases between the two germline ends. Here the CDR3 reads CASSLGTARYEKYF. Written as DNA, the CDR3 is TGTGCCAGCAGCTTAGGGACAGCCCGATACGAGAAATACTTC.

This clone was seen a few times. This sequence joins TRBV7-3 and TRBJ2-6; TRBD1 matches 10 bases. This CDR3 comprises 21 residues. Trimming took 1 base from V and 0 from J; bases not matched to a gene: 12. Per the germline V gene, CDR1 is SGHTA and CDR2 is FQGTGA. The CDR3 DNA sequence: TGTGCCAGCAGCTTAAAGGGTCTGGGGGGACAGGGGTTCTCTGGGGCCAACGTCCTGACTTTC. Amino acids: CASSLKGLGGQGFSGANVLTF.